These T cell receptor beta chains were read from a single sample in a study of cytomegalovirus exposure and HLA in healthy donors. The protocol was immunoSEQ multiplex PCR, while the TCRdb copy is restricted to in-frame clones and leaves out a portion. In the table there are 150,000 to 200,000 clones, roughly 70% of which are singletons. Source material: PBMCs. These receptors were obtained from a male donor in good health and CMV-seronegative. Both conserved end residues are part of each CDR3. Each record gives: D gene, J gene, V gene, clone size, CDR3 protein, CDR3 DNA. A D gene is named only where the DNA matches it firmly. Rows give clone size only sometimes, using once, few, many, or a class for an expanded clone.

>NA|TRBJ2-5|TRBV10-3|NA
CAISEPVGGAGTQYF
TGTGCCATCAGTGAGCCCGTCGGAGGGGCAGGGACCCAGTACTTC
>NA|TRBJ2-1|TRBV10-3|NA
CAISDQVYYNEQFF
TGTGCCATCAGTGACCAGGTTTACTACAATGAGCAGTTCTTC
>NA|TRBJ2-7|TRBV6-5|NA
CASSSPQIHHYEQYF
TGTGCCAGCAGTTCTCCCCAAATACACCACTACGAGCAGTACTTC
>NA|TRBJ2-5|TRBV11-2|NA
CASSGGPWPYQETQYF
TGTGCCAGCTCCGGCGGGCCCTGGCCGTACCAAGAGACCCAGTACTTC
>NA|TRBJ2-5|TRBV10-3|NA
CAISDRAQETQYF
TGTGCCATCAGTGACAGGGCCCAAGAGACCCAGTACTTC
>NA|TRBJ2-1|TRBV11-2|NA
CASSLRSSGTYNEQFF
TGTGCCAGCAGCTTAAGATCCAGCGGCACCTACAATGAGCAGTTCTTC
>TRBD1|TRBJ1-1|TRBV5-5|NA
CASRRATGKNTEAFF
TGTGCCAGCAGGCGCGCGACAGGGAAGAACACTGAAGCTTTCTTT
>NA|TRBJ1-3|TRBV28|NA
CASSPRGAGGSNGANTIYF
TGTGCCAGCAGCCCGCGGGGGGCGGGCGGTTCAAATGGGGCAAACACCATATATTTT
>NA|TRBJ2-2|TRBV6-1|NA
CASANFAGGELFF
TGTGCCAGCGCTAACTTCGCGGGCGGGGAGCTGTTTTTT
>NA|TRBJ1-3|TRBV5-1|NA
CASSLAGYGNTIYF
TGCGCCAGCAGCTTGGCGGGATATGGAAACACCATATATTTT
>NA|TRBJ2-2|TRBV7-7|NA
CASSLQGSTGELFF
TGTGCCAGCAGCTTACAGGGCAGTACCGGGGAGCTGTTTTTT
>TRBD1|TRBJ1-6|TRBV6-1|few
CASTRGSSYNSPLHF
TGTGCCAGCACCAGGGGGAGCTCCTATAATTCACCCCTCCACTTT
>TRBD1|TRBJ2-3|TRBV19|NA
CASSLDRYGTDTQYF
TGTGCCAGTAGCCTGGACAGGTACGGAACAGATACGCAGTATTTT
>TRBD1|TRBJ2-2|TRBV2|few
CASNAPGQENTGELFF
TGTGCCAGCAATGCCCCGGGACAGGAGAACACCGGGGAGCTGTTTTTT
>TRBD2|TRBJ2-3|TRBV7-2|NA
CASSSTSGAGDTQYF
TGTGCCAGCAGCTCGACTAGCGGGGCTGGGGATACGCAGTATTTT
>TRBD2|TRBJ2-1|TRBV18|NA
CASSPYQSSGDYNEQFF
TGTGCCAGCTCACCCTACCAATCTAGCGGGGATTACAATGAGCAGTTCTTC
>TRBD1|TRBJ1-5|TRBV10-1|NA
CASRARQGPGRVRIIAQHF
TGCGCCAGCAGAGCAAGACAGGGGCCAGGTAGGGTCCGGATCATAGCCCAGCATTTT
>NA|TRBJ2-7|TRBV19|NA
CASSMFGDSYEQYF
TGTGCCAGTAGTATGTTCGGGGACTCCTACGAGCAGTACTTC
>NA|TRBJ2-1|TRBV9|NA
CASSVSIGSYNEQFF
TGTGCCAGCAGCGTCTCCATCGGGTCCTACAATGAGCAGTTCTTC
>NA|TRBJ1-1|TRBV29-1|NA
CSVCVDSTEAFF
TGCAGCGTATGCGTCGACAGTACTGAAGCTTTCTTT
>TRBD1|TRBJ1-1|TRBV5-6|NA
CASSSNLQGGPLRAFF
TGTGCCAGCAGCTCTAACCTTCAGGGGGGCCCGCTGAGAGCTTTCTTT
>TRBD1|TRBJ1-3|TRBV19|NA
CASTEQGVGNTIYF
TGTGCCAGTACGGAGCAGGGGGTTGGAAACACCATATATTTT
>NA|TRBJ1-1|TRBV30|few
CAWSRGNMGEAFF
TGTGCCTGGAGTAGGGGGAACATGGGTGAAGCTTTCTTT
>TRBD2|TRBJ2-1|TRBV2|NA
CASSEALRGGGRNEQFF
TGTGCCAGCAGTGAAGCGCTTCGTGGCGGGGGTCGTAATGAGCAGTTCTTC
>NA|TRBJ1-1|TRBV6-5|NA
CASSYRGEAFF
TGTGCCAGCAGTTACAGGGGTGAAGCTTTCTTT
>TRBD2|TRBJ2-3|TRBV5-4|NA
CASSSGGSGDGKMYF
TGTGCCAGCAGCTCGGGAGGTAGCGGGGACGGAAAAATGTATTTT
>NA|TRBJ1-1|TRBV27|few
CASSLRGNTEAFF
TGTGCCAGCAGTCTCCGAGGGAACACTGAAGCTTTCTTT
>NA|TRBJ2-3|TRBV27|NA
CASSVTRADTQYF
TGTGCCAGCAGTGTGACTAGAGCAGATACGCAGTATTTT
>NA|TRBJ1-2|TRBV25-1|NA
CASSEVEGVDYGYTF
TGTGCCAGCAGTGAGGTAGAGGGGGTAGACTATGGCTACACCTTC
>NA|TRBJ2-2|TRBV11-2|NA
CASSFSLDTGELFF
TGTGCCAGCAGCTTTTCACTCGACACCGGGGAGCTGTTTTTT
>TRBD2|TRBJ2-6|TRBV18|NA
CASSPPGGSGANVLTF
TGTGCCAGCTCACCCCCGGGGGGCTCTGGGGCCAACGTCCTGACTTTC
>NA|TRBJ2-7|TRBV7-3|once
CASSLGPGPTGLGTYEQYF
TGTGCCAGCAGCTTAGGTCCAGGGCCTACCGGGTTAGGAACCTACGAGCAGTACTTC
>NA|TRBJ1-1|TRBV5-1|NA
CASRDGGVDTEAFF
TGCGCCAGCCGGGACGGGGGGGTCGACACTGAAGCTTTCTTT
>NA|TRBJ1-5|TRBV4-1|NA
CASSGGASNQPQHF
TGCGCCAGCAGCGGAGGGGCCAGCAATCAGCCCCAGCATTTT
>TRBD2|TRBJ2-5|TRBV5-1|NA
CASKLGAYSGRAAETQYF
TGCGCCAGCAAGCTTGGGGCGTACAGCGGGAGGGCTGCGGAGACCCAGTACTTC
>TRBD1|TRBJ2-1|TRBV7-8|NA
CASSLLGQAINEQFF
TGTGCCAGCTCTCTTCTGGGACAGGCCATAAATGAGCAGTTCTTC
>NA|TRBJ1-5|TRBV7-9|NA
CASSSPGGGGANQPQHF
TGTGCCAGCAGCTCGCCGGGAGGGGGGGGCGCCAATCAGCCCCAGCATTTT
>TRBD1|TRBJ2-7|TRBV7-2|NA
CASSLDRGLGEQYF
TGTGCCAGCAGCTTAGACAGGGGGCTCGGCGAGCAGTACTTC
>NA|TRBJ2-6|TRBV9|few
CASSVASSGANVLTF
TGTGCCAGCAGCGTAGCCAGCTCTGGGGCCAACGTCCTGACTTTC
>NA|TRBJ2-7|TRBV7-9|few
CSSDRDTSYEQYF
TGTTCCAGCGACCGGGACACGTCCTACGAGCAGTACTTC
>TRBD2|TRBJ2-7|TRBV27|once
CASRREPPYEQYF
TGTGCCAGCAGGCGGGAGCCCCCGTACGAGCAGTACTTC
>TRBD1|TRBJ1-5|TRBV5-1|NA
CASSLDSGTGYQPQHF
TGCGCCAGCAGCTTGGATTCGGGGACAGGGTATCAGCCCCAGCATTTT
>TRBD2|TRBJ2-1|TRBV2|NA
CASKTDLAGGPGNEQFF
TGTGCCAGCAAAACGGACCTAGCGGGAGGGCCCGGGAATGAGCAGTTCTTC
>TRBD1|TRBJ1-6|TRBV2|NA
CASRGDSEISPLHF
TGTGCCAGCAGGGGGGACAGTGAAATTTCACCCCTCCACTTT
>NA|TRBJ2-1|TRBV6-5|NA
CASSFGPYNEQFF
TGTGCCTCTTCATTCGGTCCCTACAATGAGCAGTTCTTC
>TRBD1|TRBJ1-5|TRBV30|NA
CAWSSRTGLYQPQHF
TGTGCCTGGAGTTCACGGACAGGGCTCTATCAGCCCCAGCATTTT
>NA|TRBJ2-2|TRBV5-6|few
CASSPGPEGTGELFF
TGTGCCAGCAGCCCGGGACCGGAGGGCACCGGGGAGCTGTTTTTT
>NA|TRBJ1-5|TRBV27|NA
CASRSQGSQPQHF
TGTGCCAGCAGGTCCCAGGGGAGCCAGCCCCAGCATTTT
>TRBD2|TRBJ2-1|TRBV27|NA
CASTPLVAGNYNEQFF
TGTGCCAGCACCCCTCTGGTAGCGGGGAACTACAATGAGCAGTTCTTC
>NA|TRBJ1-6|TRBV18|NA
CASSPQDSDNSPLHF
TGTGCCAGCTCACCACAGGACAGTGATAATTCACCCCTCCACTTT
>NA|TRBJ2-7|TRBV5-4|NA
CASSFNGDSRYEQYF
TGTGCCAGCAGCTTTAATGGCGACTCCCGCTACGAGCAGTACTTC
>NA|TRBJ1-5|TRBV6-1|NA
CASSDYRTVPGDQPQHF
TGTGCCAGCAGTGACTACCGGACAGTGCCGGGCGATCAGCCCCAGCATTTT
>NA|TRBJ2-7|TRBV10-1|once
CASIIKSGEEQYF
TGCGCCAGCATTATAAAATCAGGGGAAGAGCAGTACTTC
>NA|TRBJ2-7|TRBV6-1|NA
CASSPRDEQYF
TGTGCCAGCAGCCCCCGGGACGAGCAGTACTTC
>TRBD1|TRBJ1-1|TRBV13|NA
CASSYQGAPPEAFF
TGTGCCAGCAGCTATCAGGGGGCCCCCCCTGAAGCTTTCTTT
>NA|TRBJ2-7|TRBV9|NA
CASSVGQGILAEQYF
TGTGCCAGCAGCGTAGGGCAGGGAATCCTGGCCGAGCAGTACTTC
>TRBD1|TRBJ1-4|TRBV6-1|NA
CASSEPDRGYNEKLFF
TGTGCCAGCAGTGAACCGGACAGGGGATATAATGAAAAACTGTTTTTT
>TRBD2|TRBJ2-1|TRBV28|NA
CASSPGRVRGEQFF
TGTGCCAGCAGCCCAGGGAGGGTTCGGGGTGAGCAGTTCTTC
>TRBD1|TRBJ1-2|TRBV28|NA
CASSTPRTGNYGYTF
TGTGCCAGCAGCACTCCCCGGACAGGGAACTATGGCTACACCTTC
>NA|TRBJ2-7|TRBV27|once
CASSWGTGTGISQQCF
NA